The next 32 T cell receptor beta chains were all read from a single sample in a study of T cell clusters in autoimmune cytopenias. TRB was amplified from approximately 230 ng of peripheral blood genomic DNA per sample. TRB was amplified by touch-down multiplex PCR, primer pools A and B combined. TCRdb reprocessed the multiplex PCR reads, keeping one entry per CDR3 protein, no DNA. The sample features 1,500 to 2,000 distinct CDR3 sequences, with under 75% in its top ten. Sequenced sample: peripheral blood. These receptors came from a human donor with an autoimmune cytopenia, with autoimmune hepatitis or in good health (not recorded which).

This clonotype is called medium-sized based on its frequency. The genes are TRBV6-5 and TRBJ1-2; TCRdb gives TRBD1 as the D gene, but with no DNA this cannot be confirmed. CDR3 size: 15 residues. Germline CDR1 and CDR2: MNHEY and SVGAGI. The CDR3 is CASSEQGHDGYGYTF.

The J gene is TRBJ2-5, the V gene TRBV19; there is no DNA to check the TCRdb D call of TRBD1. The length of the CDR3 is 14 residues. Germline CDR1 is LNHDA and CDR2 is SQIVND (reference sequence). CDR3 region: CASTLGQGQETEYF.

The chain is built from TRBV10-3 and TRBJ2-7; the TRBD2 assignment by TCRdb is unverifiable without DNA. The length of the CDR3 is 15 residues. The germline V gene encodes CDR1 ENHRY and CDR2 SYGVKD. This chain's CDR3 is CAISESLGQTYEQYF.

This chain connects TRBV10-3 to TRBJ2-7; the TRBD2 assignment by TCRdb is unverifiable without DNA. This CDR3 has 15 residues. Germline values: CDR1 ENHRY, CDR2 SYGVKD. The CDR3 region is CASSPVGPLSYEQYF.

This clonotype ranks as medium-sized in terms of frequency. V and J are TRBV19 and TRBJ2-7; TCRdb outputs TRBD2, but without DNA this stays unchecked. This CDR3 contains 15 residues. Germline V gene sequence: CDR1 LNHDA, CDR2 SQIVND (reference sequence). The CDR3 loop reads CASSLDGWGFYEQYF.

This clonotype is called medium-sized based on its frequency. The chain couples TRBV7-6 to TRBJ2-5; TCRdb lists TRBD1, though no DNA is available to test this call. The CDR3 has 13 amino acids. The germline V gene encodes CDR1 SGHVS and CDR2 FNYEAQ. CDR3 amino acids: CASSLNPRETQYF.

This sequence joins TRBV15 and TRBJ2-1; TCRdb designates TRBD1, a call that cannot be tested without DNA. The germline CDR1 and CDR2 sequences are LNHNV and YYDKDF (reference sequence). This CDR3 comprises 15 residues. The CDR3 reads CATSNPGQGLNEQFF.

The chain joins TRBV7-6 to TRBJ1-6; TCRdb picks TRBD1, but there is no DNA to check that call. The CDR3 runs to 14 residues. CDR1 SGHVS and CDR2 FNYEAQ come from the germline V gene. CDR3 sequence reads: CASILDREGSPLHF.

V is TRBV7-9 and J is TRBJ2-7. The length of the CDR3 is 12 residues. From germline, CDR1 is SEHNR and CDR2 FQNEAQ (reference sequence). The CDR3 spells CASSVDTYEQYF.

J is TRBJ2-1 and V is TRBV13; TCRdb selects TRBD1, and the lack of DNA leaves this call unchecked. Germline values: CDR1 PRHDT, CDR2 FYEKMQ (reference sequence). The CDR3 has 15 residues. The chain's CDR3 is CASSLGGASYNEQFF.

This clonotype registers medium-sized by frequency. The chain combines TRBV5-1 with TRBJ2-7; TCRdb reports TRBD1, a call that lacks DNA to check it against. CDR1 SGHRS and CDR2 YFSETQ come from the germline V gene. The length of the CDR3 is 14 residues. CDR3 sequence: CASSIARGPYEQYF.

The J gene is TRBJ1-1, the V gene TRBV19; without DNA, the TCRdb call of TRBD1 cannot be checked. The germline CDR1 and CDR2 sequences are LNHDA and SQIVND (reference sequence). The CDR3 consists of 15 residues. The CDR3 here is CASTFQGARTTEAFF.

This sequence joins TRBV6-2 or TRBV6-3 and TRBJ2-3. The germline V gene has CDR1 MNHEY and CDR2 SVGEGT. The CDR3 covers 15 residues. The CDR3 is CASSSKTVYTDTQYF.

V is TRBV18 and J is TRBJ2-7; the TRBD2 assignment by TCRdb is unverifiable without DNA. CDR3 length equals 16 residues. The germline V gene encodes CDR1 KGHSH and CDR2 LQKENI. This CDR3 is CASSTIRTSGIREQYF.

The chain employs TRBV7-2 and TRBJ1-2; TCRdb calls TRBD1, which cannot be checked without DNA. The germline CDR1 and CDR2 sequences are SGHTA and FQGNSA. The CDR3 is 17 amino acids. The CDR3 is CASSSTSTGALGYGYTF.

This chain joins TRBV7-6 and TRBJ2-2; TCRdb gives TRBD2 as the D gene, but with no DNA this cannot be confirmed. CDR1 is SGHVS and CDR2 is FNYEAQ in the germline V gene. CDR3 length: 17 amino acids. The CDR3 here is CASSKGLAAENTGELFF.

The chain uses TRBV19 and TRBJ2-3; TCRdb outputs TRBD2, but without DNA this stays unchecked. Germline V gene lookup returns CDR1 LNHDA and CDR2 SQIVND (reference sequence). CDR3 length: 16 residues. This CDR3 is CASSNPAELRTDTQYF.

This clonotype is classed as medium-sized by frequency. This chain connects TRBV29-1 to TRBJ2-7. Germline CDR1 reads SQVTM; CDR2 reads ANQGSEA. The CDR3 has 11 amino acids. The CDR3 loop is CSVGFQHEQYF.

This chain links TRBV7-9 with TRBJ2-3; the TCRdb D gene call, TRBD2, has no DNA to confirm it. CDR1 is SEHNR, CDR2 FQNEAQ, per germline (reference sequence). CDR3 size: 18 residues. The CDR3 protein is CASSFILAGVGAGDTQYF. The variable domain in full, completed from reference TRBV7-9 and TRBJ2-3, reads DTGVSQNPRHKITKRGQNVTFRCDPISEHNRLYWYRQTLGQGPEFLTYFQNEAQLEKSRLLSDRFSAERPKGSFSTLEIQRTEQGDSAMYLCASSFILAGVGAGDTQYFGPGTRLTVL.

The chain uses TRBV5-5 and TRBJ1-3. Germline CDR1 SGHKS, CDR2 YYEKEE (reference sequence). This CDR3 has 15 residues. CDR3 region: CASSLYDLSGNTIYF. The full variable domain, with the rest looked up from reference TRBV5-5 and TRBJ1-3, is DAGVTQSPTHLIKTRGQQVTLRCSPISGHKSVSWYQQVLGQGPQFIFQYYEKEERGRGNFPDRFSARQFPNYSSELNVNALLLGDSALYLCASSLYDLSGNTIYFGEGSWLTVV.

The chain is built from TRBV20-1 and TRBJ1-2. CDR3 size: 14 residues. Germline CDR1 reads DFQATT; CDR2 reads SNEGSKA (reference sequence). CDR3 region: CSARDRGRGDGYTF.

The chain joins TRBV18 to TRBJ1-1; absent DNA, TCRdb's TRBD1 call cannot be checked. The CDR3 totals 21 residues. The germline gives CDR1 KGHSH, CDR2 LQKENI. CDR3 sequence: CASSPPARGYRGRIWGTEAFF.

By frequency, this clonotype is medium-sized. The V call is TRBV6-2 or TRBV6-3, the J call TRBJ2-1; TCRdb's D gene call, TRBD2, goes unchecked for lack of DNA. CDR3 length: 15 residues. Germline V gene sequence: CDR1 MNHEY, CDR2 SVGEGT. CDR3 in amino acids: CASSPQTNSYNEQFF.

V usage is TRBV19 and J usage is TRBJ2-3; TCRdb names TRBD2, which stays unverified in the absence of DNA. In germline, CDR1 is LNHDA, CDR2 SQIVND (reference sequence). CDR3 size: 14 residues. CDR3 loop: CATMTRGRTDTQYF.

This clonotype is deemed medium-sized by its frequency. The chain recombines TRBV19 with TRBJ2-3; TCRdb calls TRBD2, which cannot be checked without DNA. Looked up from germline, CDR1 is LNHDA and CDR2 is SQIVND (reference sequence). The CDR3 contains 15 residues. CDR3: CASTSSGSRTDTQYF.

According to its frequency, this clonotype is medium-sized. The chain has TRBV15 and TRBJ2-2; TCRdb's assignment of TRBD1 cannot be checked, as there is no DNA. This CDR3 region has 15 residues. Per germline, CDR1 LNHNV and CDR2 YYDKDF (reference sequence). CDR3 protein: CATSRDRGLAGELFF. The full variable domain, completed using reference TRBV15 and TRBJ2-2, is DAMVIQNPRYQVTQFGKPVTLSCSQTLNHNVMYWYQQKSSQAPKLLFHYYDKDFNNEADTPDNFQSRRPNTSFCFLDIRSPGLGDTAMYLCATSRDRGLAGELFFGEGSRLTVL.

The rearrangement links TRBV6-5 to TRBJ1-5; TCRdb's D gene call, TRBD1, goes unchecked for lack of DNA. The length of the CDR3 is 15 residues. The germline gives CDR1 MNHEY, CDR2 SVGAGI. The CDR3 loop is CASRRQGKGNQPQHF.

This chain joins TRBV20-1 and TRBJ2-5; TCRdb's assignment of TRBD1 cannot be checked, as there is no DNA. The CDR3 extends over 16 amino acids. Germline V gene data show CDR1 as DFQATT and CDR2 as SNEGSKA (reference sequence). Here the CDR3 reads CSADAIRGGLQETQYF.

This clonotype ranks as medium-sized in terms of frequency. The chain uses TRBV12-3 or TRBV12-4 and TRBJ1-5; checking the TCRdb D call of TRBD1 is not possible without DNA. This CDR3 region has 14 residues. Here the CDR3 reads CASSFGGSNQPQHF.

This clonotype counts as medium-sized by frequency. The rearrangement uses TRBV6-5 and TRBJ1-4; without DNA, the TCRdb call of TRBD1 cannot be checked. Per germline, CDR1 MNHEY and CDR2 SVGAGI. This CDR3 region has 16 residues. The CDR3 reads CASSYSRDRGREKLFF.

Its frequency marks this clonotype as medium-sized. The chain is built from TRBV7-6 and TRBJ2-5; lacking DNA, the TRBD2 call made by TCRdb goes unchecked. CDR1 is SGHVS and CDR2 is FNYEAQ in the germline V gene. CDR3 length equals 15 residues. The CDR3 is CASSLYPRAQETQYF.

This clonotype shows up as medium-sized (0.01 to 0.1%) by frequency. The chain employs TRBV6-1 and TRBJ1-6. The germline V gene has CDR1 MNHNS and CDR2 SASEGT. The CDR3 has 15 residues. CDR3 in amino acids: CASSEMQVANSPLHF.